This T cell receptor (beta chain) emerged from a study of beta chain features in type 1 diabetes. Cells sorted by CD45RO/CCR7/CD25/CD127/CD95/CD27 comprised CD4+ naive, central memory, regulatory and stem cell-like memory cells. Notes on the study in general: Shortening that was moderate but significant affected the TCRB CDR3s of Type 1 diabetes patients in all four CD4+ subsets. In comparison with healthy donors, patients had naive, central memory and Treg TCRB repertoires that appeared more similar. Any HLA type influence on TCRB rearrangement was left unresolved here. Junctions at VDJ sites from type 1 diabetes patients had fewer insertions and more deletions.

This clone has only a few counts. Its antigen is still unknown. cDNA synthesis used the whole RNA isolate, giving expressed TCRB sequences. The method was immunoSEQ multiplex PCR; TCRdb's version includes in-frame clones alone and lacks a portion of them. The sample consists of roughly 160,000 clones, about 7.9% of them appearing once. The CDR3 covers 14 residues. Germline V gene data show CDR1 as SEHNR and CDR2 as FQNEAQ (reference sequence). V was cut by 4 bases and J by 6 bases, with 14 bases left in between. V gene TRBV7-9 combines with J gene TRBJ2-3, with D perhaps TRBD2 (6 bases). The TCR comes from a man between 18 and 29 years old with type 1 diabetes. Sequencing was carried out using central memory CD4+ T cells from blood. The CDR3 coding sequence is TGTGCCAGCAGCTCGCGGAGGGGTGGGGATACGCAGTATTTT. Residues: CASSSRRGGDTQYF.